The TCR beta chain under discussion was sequenced for a study of shared clonotypes between healthy human individuals. Across the study: Serving as donors were a couple of women and three men, whose ages spanned 18 to 49.

This clone was counted a few times. As yet, its antigen is unknown. Study-wide results and limits: Among donors, clonotype sharing was expected to be affected by sequencing depth.

Around 90 million PBMCs per unsorted sample were used for genomic DNA. Sequencing used immunoSEQ multiplex PCR; TCRdb keeps in-frame clones, though not all of them. Seen here are roughly 500,000 clones, 79% observed once, and the top ten hold 10% to 15%. The clonotype was recovered from a woman aged 35 to 49 in good health. Some clones in this sample may be carry-over from other donors' samples. The sample was PBMCs.

CDR3 loop: CASFRGGNSYEQYF. The CDR3 DNA is TGTGCCAGCTTCAGGGGGGGCAACTCCTACGAGCAGTACTTC. This chain connects TRBV7-2 to TRBJ2-7; the D gene could be TRBD1 or TRBD2 (7 bases each). Looked up from germline, CDR1 is SGHTA and CDR2 is FQGNSA. V lost 8 bases and J lost 0, with 14 bases in between. The CDR3 runs 14 residues.